Presented here are 14 T cell receptor beta chains from one specimen sequenced in a study of cytomegalovirus exposure and HLA in healthy donors. PCR used 60 Vbeta primers and 13 Jbeta primers. Assay: immunoSEQ multiplex PCR; the TCRdb copy retains only in-frame clones and omits some. The table includes tens of thousands of clones, roughly 53% detected once. Sequenced input: PBMCs. These receptors came from a human donor in good health.

This sequence joins TRBV6-6 and TRBJ1-5, with 8 nucleotides matching TRBD1. The V gene end was trimmed by 6 bases and the J gene end by 2 bases; junction bases not matched to a gene: 6. This CDR3 is built from 15 residues. In germline, CDR1 is MNHNY, CDR2 SVGAGI (reference sequence). The CDR3: CASRDTGGRNQPQHF. The CDR3 DNA follows: TGTGCCAGCAGAGACACAGGGGGACGCAATCAGCCCCAGCATTTT.

V usage is TRBV7-3 and J usage is TRBJ2-5, with 12 bases matching TRBD2. The CDR3 sequence is 19 residues long. The junction had 8 bases not matched to a gene; V was cut back by 0 bases and J by 0 bases. Germline CDR1 is SGHTA and CDR2 is FQGTGA. CDR3 DNA sequence: TGTGCCAGCAGCTTAACGCGACTAGCGGGGGCCTTGTACCAAGAGACCCAGTACTTC. It yields the protein CASSLTRLAGALYQETQYF.

This clone has a handful of counts. The rearrangement joins TRBV2 to TRBJ1-2; D is uncertain. The CDR3 covers 14 residues. CDR1 is SNHLY and CDR2 is FYNNEI in the germline V gene. V was pared by 3 bases and J by 2 bases, with 10 bases between. The CDR3 nucleotides read TGTGCCAGCAGTGATATTGCAGTGAACTATGGCTACACCTTC. Translating it yields CASSDIAVNYGYTF. The full variable domain, with the rest looked up from reference TRBV2 and TRBJ1-2, is EPEVTQTPSHQVTQMGQEVILRCVPISNHLYFYWYRQILGQKVEFLVSFYNNEISEKSEIFDDQFSVERPDGSNFTLKIRSTKLEDSAMYFCASSDIAVNYGYTFGSGTRLTVV.

This chain uses TRBV15 with TRBJ2-5; the D gene is possibly TRBD1 (6 bases). Germline CDR1 and CDR2: LNHNV and YYDKDF (reference sequence). This CDR3 spans 14 amino acids. This CDR3 is CASRQAKYQETQYF. CDR3 nucleotides: TGTGCATCCCGACAGGCCAAGTACCAAGAGACCCAGTACTTC.

This clone has a single count. The rearrangement joins TRBV6-4 to TRBJ2-5, with 7 bases identical to TRBD1. J gave up 2 bases and V 7 bases, and 10 bases lay outside the gene matches. CDR3 length: 15 amino acids. Germline V lookup: CDR1 MRHNA, CDR2 SNTAGT. CDR3 amino acids: CASTSGSRGQETQYF. Written as DNA, the CDR3 is TGTGCCAGCACCTCCGGGTCCAGGGGGCAAGAGACCCAGTACTTC.

V usage is TRBV6-5 and J usage is TRBJ1-1; 10 bases line up with TRBD1. CDR3 length: 15 amino acids. In germline, CDR1 is MNHEY, CDR2 SVGAGI. With V trimmed by 0 bases and J by 8 bases, 6 bases remained unmatched. The CDR3: CASSYSMVTGGEAFF. The CDR3 nucleotides read TGTGCCAGCAGTTACTCGATGGTGACAGGGGGCGAAGCTTTCTTT.

This chain connects TRBV4-1 to TRBJ1-4; maybe TRBD1 (5 bases). Germline assignment: CDR1 MGHRA and CDR2 YSYEKL. V was trimmed by 7 bases and J by 5 bases, leaving 14 bases between them. The CDR3 contains 14 residues. The CDR3 DNA reads TGCGCCAGCACAGGGCCAGGCCGAAATGAAAAACTGTTTTTT. It encodes CASTGPGRNEKLFF.

As to this clone: The junction does not match germline at one end; this may be a read error. CDR3 sequence (DNA): TGTGCCAGCAGCCTCCGGGACACTTATAATCCACCCCTCCACTTT. Translating it yields CASSLRDTYNPPLHF. The chain combines TRBV6-6 with TRBJ1-6, with a possible D match to TRBD1 (6 bases). The CDR3 extends over 15 amino acids. CDR1 is MNHNY and CDR2 is SVGAGI in the germline V gene (reference sequence).

The chain uses TRBV7-6 and TRBJ1-2; D is unresolved. Germline-derived CDR1 and CDR2 are SGHVS and FNYEAQ. The ends were cut back, 5 bases at V and 8 bases at J, with 15 bases in the middle. The CDR3 loop spans 13 amino acids. CDR3 bases: TGTGCCAGCAGCCCAGCAAATCGCGGCGGCTACACCTTC. This translates into CASSPANRGGYTF.

The chain combines TRBV6-6 with TRBJ2-3; TRBD1 matches 9 bases. The ends lost 6 bases at V and 6 bases at J; junction bases unmatched: 4. This CDR3 spans 13 amino acids. CDR1 and CDR2 from the germline V gene are MNHNY and SVGAGI (reference sequence). The CDR3 loop is CASRGQGTDTQYF. The DNA of the CDR3 is TGTGCCAGCAGAGGACAGGGGACCGATACGCAGTATTTT.

The chain has TRBV6-5 and TRBJ2-1, with TRBD1 identical over 9 bases. The CDR3 runs 15 residues. V lost 5 bases and J lost 5; bases outside the gene matches: 7. The germline CDR1 and CDR2 sequences are MNHEY and SVGAGI. CDR3 sequence: CASSPDRGFNNEQFF. DNA of the CDR3: TGTGCCAGCAGTCCGGACAGGGGATTTAACAATGAGCAGTTCTTC.

The chain recombines TRBV18 with TRBJ1-1; 7 bases line up with TRBD1. The CDR3 loop spans 16 amino acids. V was clipped by 1 base and J by 1 base; unmatched bases: 6. From germline, CDR1 is KGHSH and CDR2 LQKENI. The DNA of the CDR3 is TGTGCCAGCTCACCACAGGCAGGGGGAGGGAACACTGAAGCTTTCTTT. As protein: CASSPQAGGGNTEAFF.

This sequence joins TRBV18 and TRBJ2-7, with 10 bases lining up with TRBD1. The CDR3 is 16 residues long. Per the germline V gene, CDR1 is KGHSH and CDR2 is LQKENI. J was trimmed by 0 bases and V by 3 bases; bases with no gene match: 5. CDR3 loop: CASSPPGQGTSYEQYF. The CDR3 coding sequence is TGTGCCAGCTCACCTCCGGGACAGGGGACCTCCTACGAGCAGTACTTC. The variable domain in full, completed from reference TRBV18 and TRBJ2-7, reads NAGVMQNPRHLVRRRGQEARLRCSPMKGHSHVYWYRQLPEEGLKFMVYLQKENIIDESGMPKERFSAEFPKEGPSILRIQQVVRGDSAAYFCASSPPGQGTSYEQYFGPGTRLTVT.

This clone was observed a handful of times. The CDR3, as DNA: TGTGCCAGCAGCTTAAACGGGGTGGGCTACGAGCAGTACTTC. This encodes CASSLNGVGYEQYF. The V gene is TRBV7-3, the J gene TRBJ2-5; possible D gene TRBD2, 5 bases. TRBJ2-7 explains the end of the DNA better; the J call may be wrong. CDR3 length: 14 amino acids. CDR1 and CDR2 (germline): SGHTA, FQGTGA.